The 14 T cell receptor beta chains in this list originate from one sample, sequenced in a study of T cell responses to AZD1222 COVID-19 vaccine listed by TCRdb under 2021. The library was generated by the immunoSEQ multiplex PCR assay. The source is immuneACCESS, and TCRdb retained only in-frame sequences with V and J called. Part of the clones is not carried over; for the studies checked, unresolved V genes explain less than half of this, and the remainder is unexplained. This sample gives 95,000 to 150,000 clones in total; about 93% of them show up just once. The top ten hold less than 6% of the sample. The label giving this sample's time point can be read as: about 28 days (+/-7) after the second vaccine dose. The sequences come from peripheral blood, collected 28 days after the second AZD1222 dose. The receptors here all came from an adult who received the AZD1222 COVID-19 vaccine.

This chain connects TRBV9 to TRBJ2-5; D possibly corresponds to TRBD2 (5 bases). In germline, CDR1 is SGDLS, CDR2 YYNGEE. Trimming pared 0 bases from V and 7 bases from J, leaving 10 bases between. The CDR3 is 13 amino acids. The CDR3 nucleotides read TGTGCCAGCAGCGTAGAACTAGGGCGGACCCAGTACTTC. This encodes CASSVELGRTQYF.

V and J are TRBV9 and TRBJ1-4, with D possibly TRBD1 on 6 matching bases. V was pared by 4 bases and J by 6 bases, with 16 bases between. The CDR3 spans 15 residues. CDR1 and CDR2 (germline): SGDLS, YYNGEE. The chain's CDR3 is CASSPTEGGDEKLFF. In DNA, the CDR3 is TGTGCCAGCAGCCCCACGGAAGGGGGGGATGAAAAACTGTTTTTT.

This clone was seen once. The CDR3 protein is CASRDSGASNTEAFF. For the CDR3, the DNA is TGTGCCAGCAGGGACTCGGGGGCTTCAAACACTGAAGCTTTCTTT. This sequence joins TRBV11-2 and TRBJ1-1, with D perhaps TRBD1 (6 bases). V was shortened by 6 bases and J by 2 bases, with 16 bases between the two germline ends. Germline loops: CDR1 SGHAT, CDR2 FQNNGV. This CDR3 is 15 amino acids long.

The genes are TRBV6-2 or TRBV6-3 and TRBJ2-4, with D tentatively TRBD1 or TRBD2 (5 bases each). The germline V gene has CDR1 MNHEY and CDR2 SVGEGT. The CDR3 loop spans 17 amino acids. The V and J ends lost 4 bases and 1 base respectively, with 17 bases between them. This chain's CDR3 is CASSSYPGPLAKNIQYF. CDR3 nucleotide sequence: TGTGCCAGCAGTTCGTATCCGGGACCACTGGCCAAAAACATTCAGTACTTC.

The V and J genes are TRBV5-1 and TRBJ2-1; the match to TRBD2 covers 9 bases. This CDR3 has 15 amino acids. Trimming removed 3 bases from V and 10 bases from J; junction bases left unmatched: 11. Looked up from germline, CDR1 is SGHRS and CDR2 is YFSETQ. In DNA, the CDR3 is TGCGCCAGCAGCTCAAAATTTAGCGGGAGCAGGGAGCAGTTCTTC. This encodes CASSSKFSGSREQFF. The entire variable domain, with the rest obtained from reference TRBV5-1 and TRBJ2-1, is as follows: KAGVTQTPRYLIKTRGQQVTLSCSPISGHRSVSWYQQTPGQGLQFLFEYFSETQRNKGNFPGRFSGRQFSNSRSEMNVSTLELGDSALYLCASSSKFSGSREQFFGPGTRLTVL.

The chain links TRBV7-8 to TRBJ1-2; 8 bases are shared with TRBD1. The V segment lost 3 bases and the J segment 7 bases; nucleotides outside the gene matches: 13. From germline, CDR1 is SGHVS and CDR2 FQNEAQ. The CDR3 has 16 residues. This CDR3 reads CASSLLSQGVLLGYTF. CDR3 bases: TGTGCCAGCAGCTTGCTGTCACAGGGGGTATTACTTGGCTACACCTTC. The entire variable domain, with the rest obtained from reference TRBV7-8 and TRBJ1-2, is as follows: GAGVSQSPRYKVAKRGQDVALRCDPISGHVSLFWYQQALGQGPEFLTYFQNEAQLDKSGLPSDRFFAERPEGSVSTLKIQRTQQEDSAVYLCASSLLSQGVLLGYTFGSGTRLTVV.

The chain recombines TRBV9 with TRBJ1-4; a weak D match, TRBD1 (6 bases). V was pared by 4 bases and J by 0 bases, with 13 bases between. In germline, CDR1 is SGDLS, CDR2 YYNGEE. This CDR3 has 16 amino acids. This CDR3 reads CASSPGTTATNEKLFF. Written as DNA, the CDR3 is TGTGCCAGCAGCCCCGGGACAACCGCAACTAATGAAAAACTGTTTTTT.

The chain uses TRBV19 and TRBJ2-1; 9 bases match TRBD1. The length of the CDR3 is 14 residues. J was trimmed by 3 bases and V by 5 bases; bases with no gene match: 2. CDR1 is LNHDA, CDR2 SQIVND, per germline (reference sequence). As DNA, the CDR3 is TGTGCCAGTAGTTGGACAGGGGACTACAATGAGCAGTTCTTC. Translation gives CASSWTGDYNEQFF.

The chain couples TRBV2 to TRBJ2-7; TRBD1 agrees at 7 bases. The V segment lost 6 bases and the J segment 3 bases; nucleotides outside the gene matches: 2. CDR1 is SNHLY, CDR2 FYNNEI, per germline. CDR3 length: 12 residues. This CDR3 reads CASRQGLYEQYF. The CDR3 DNA sequence: TGTGCCAGCAGACAGGGGCTCTACGAGCAGTACTTC.

The rearrangement links TRBV7-9 to TRBJ2-3; D ambiguous. The CDR3 consists of 13 residues. Trimming stripped 0 bases from V and 10 bases from J, with 11 bases between. The V gene's germline CDR1 is SEHNR and CDR2 FQNEAQ (reference sequence). The CDR3 protein is CASSLAVQTPQYF. For the CDR3, the DNA is TGTGCCAGCAGCTTAGCAGTCCAGACGCCGCAGTATTTT.

Notes on this clone: One end of the junction fails to match germline, which may point to a read error. This chain joins TRBV6-1 and TRBJ1-2; no clear D gene. This CDR3 comprises 13 residues. CDR1 MNHNS and CDR2 SASEGT come from the germline V gene. The CDR3 sequence is CASREGRSGGYTF. CDR3 coding DNA: TGTGCCAGCAGGGAAGGGCGTAGTGGTGGCTACACCTTC.

This chain connects TRBV28 to TRBJ1-6; the match to TRBD1 covers 8 bases. Germline values: CDR1 MDHEN, CDR2 SYDVKM. There are 14 residues in the CDR3. With V trimmed by 5 bases and J by 9 bases, 6 bases remained unmatched. CDR3 coding DNA: TGTGCCAGCAGTCTACAGGGGGGGATTTCACCCCTCCACTTT. This sequence encodes CASSLQGGISPLHF.

The chain couples TRBV5-4 to TRBJ1-2, with D possibly being TRBD1 (5 bases). Per the germline V gene, CDR1 is SGHNT and CDR2 is YYREEE (reference sequence). V lost 0 bases and J 5 bases, leaving 11 bases between the germline ends. This CDR3 is 14 amino acids long. CDR3 region: CASSLGDGLYGYTF. For the CDR3, the DNA is TGTGCCAGCAGCTTGGGGGACGGATTGTATGGCTACACCTTC.

The chain uses TRBV19 and TRBJ1-3, with no clear D. V dropped 6 bases and J dropped 1 base, with 13 bases sitting between them. The CDR3 has 15 amino acids. Germline CDR1 LNHDA, CDR2 SQIVND (reference sequence). CDR3 sequence reads: CASSKIEDSGNTIYF. CDR3 in DNA: TGTGCCAGTAGCAAGATCGAGGATTCTGGAAACACCATATATTTT.